The 21 T cell receptor beta chains given below trace back to one sample, sequenced in a study of OX40 agonist ivuxolimab in advanced cancers. Assay: immunoSEQ multiplex PCR; the TCRdb copy retains only in-frame clones and omits some. Altogether fewer than 85,000 clones are present, about nine tenths being singletons, with the ten largest covering 6.2%. Sample: CD4+ or CD8+ T cells sorted from blood, taken in a trial of the OX40 agonist ivuxolimab. The receptor source for this set is an adult with an advanced solid tumor such as melanoma, head and neck, liver or kidney cancer.

V is TRBV6-1 and J is TRBJ2-2; possible D gene TRBD1, 5 bases. The CDR3 length is 14 residues. The ends were cut back, 4 bases at V and 7 bases at J, with 13 bases in the middle. CDR1 MNHNS and CDR2 SASEGT come from the germline V gene. In nucleotides, the CDR3 is TGTGCCAGCAGTGCTGTTGGGGCGTTCGGGGAGCTGTTTTTT. This gives the protein CASSAVGAFGELFF.

The CDR3 sequence: CASSSKTGYEQYF. Written as DNA, the CDR3 is TGTGCCAGCAGCTCCAAAACGGGGTACGAGCAGTACTTC. The chain is built from TRBV5-4 and TRBJ2-7; D is possibly TRBD2 (5 bases). Germline V gene sequence: CDR1 SGHNT, CDR2 YYREEE (reference sequence). V lost 3 bases, J lost 4 bases, and 11 bases lay in between. CDR3 length: 13 amino acids.

The chain recombines TRBV2 with TRBJ2-3; D is unclear. The V and J ends lost 6 bases and 5 bases respectively, with 6 bases between them. Germline CDR1 and CDR2: SNHLY and FYNNEI. The CDR3 totals 11 residues. The CDR3 DNA reads TGTGCCAGCAGGACCGGAGATACGCAGTATTTT. This encodes CASRTGDTQYF. The full variable domain, with the rest looked up from reference TRBV2 and TRBJ2-3, is EPEVTQTPSHQVTQMGQEVILRCVPISNHLYFYWYRQILGQKVEFLVSFYNNEISEKSEIFDDQFSVERPDGSNFTLKIRSTKLEDSAMYFCASRTGDTQYFGPGTRLTVL.

V is TRBV11-2 and J is TRBJ1-1; no firm D call. Germline CDR1 SGHAT, CDR2 FQNNGV. The CDR3 sequence is 11 residues long. V lost 2 bases, J lost 4 bases, and 2 bases lay in between. CDR3 nucleotide sequence: TGTGCCAGCAGCTTAATCACTGAAGCTTTCTTT. Its protein product is CASSLITEAFF.

This sequence joins TRBV4-3 and TRBJ2-1, with 11 positions matching TRBD2. This CDR3 has 16 amino acids. CDR1 is LGHNA, CDR2 YSLEER, per germline. V dropped 1 base and J dropped 5; count of bases not matched to a gene: 4. CDR3 nucleotide sequence: TGCGCCAGCAGCCAAGCGGGACTAGCGGAACACAATGAGCAGTTCTTC. It is translated as CASSQAGLAEHNEQFF.

The CDR3 protein is CASSNKAGVYEQYF. The CDR3 DNA sequence: TGTGCCAGCAGCAACAAAGCGGGAGTCTACGAGCAGTACTTC. V gene TRBV21-1 combines with J gene TRBJ2-7; the table's D gene call, TRBD2, was not cross checked with the DNA. TRBV21-1 is shown as a pseudogene. There are 14 residues in the CDR3.

The genes are TRBV7-8 and TRBJ2-4; 8 nucleotides line up with TRBD1. The V segment lost 5 bases and the J segment 3 bases; nucleotides outside the gene matches: 6. Germline V gives CDR1 SGHVS, CDR2 FQNEAQ. This CDR3 comprises 15 residues. The CDR3 DNA is TGTGCCAGCAGCCCGACAGGGGCGGTCAAAAACATTCAGTACTTC. Encoded protein: CASSPTGAVKNIQYF. The whole variable domain, filled in from reference TRBV7-8 and TRBJ2-4, reads GAGVSQSPRYKVAKRGQDVALRCDPISGHVSLFWYQQALGQGPEFLTYFQNEAQLDKSGLPSDRFFAERPEGSVSTLKIQRTQQEDSAVYLCASSPTGAVKNIQYFGAGTRLSVL.

The chain carries TRBV28 and TRBJ1-5, with D maybe TRBD1 (5 bases). V lost 3 bases to trimming and J lost 0 bases, with 21 bases between them. This CDR3 is 19 amino acids long. In germline, CDR1 is MDHEN, CDR2 SYDVKM. The DNA for the CDR3 is TGTGCCAGCAGTTTGGAGGGGTGGGCCATTGATTATAGCAATCAGCCCCAGCATTTT. Translation gives CASSLEGWAIDYSNQPQHF.

The chain employs TRBV19 and TRBJ1-5, with D possibly matching TRBD1 (5 bases). The length of the CDR3 is 15 residues. The V end was cut by 3 bases, the J end by 4 bases, with 13 bases between. The germline CDR1 and CDR2 sequences are LNHDA and SQIVND (reference sequence). The CDR3 DNA follows: TGTGCCAGTAGTATGGTAGGGGATTTAAATCAGCCCCAGCATTTT. Amino acids: CASSMVGDLNQPQHF.

CDR3 sequence reads: CASGLAGGQETQYF. As DNA, the CDR3 is TGCGCCAGCGGATTGGCAGGAGGACAAGAGACCCAGTACTTC. The gene calls are TRBV5-1 and TRBJ2-5; D may be TRBD2 (5 bases). Germline loops: CDR1 SGHRS, CDR2 YFSETQ. The length of the CDR3 is 14 residues. V gave up 7 bases and J gave up 2 bases, with 15 bases separating them.

This chain links TRBV27 with TRBJ1-1, with D hard to call. CDR1 and CDR2 (germline): MNHEY, SMNVEV (reference sequence). The CDR3 length is 13 residues. The V gene lost 5 bases and the J gene lost 1 base, with 8 bases spanning the gap. The CDR3 loop reads CASSHMPNTEAFF. Here the CDR3 DNA reads TGTGCCAGCAGTCATATGCCGAACACTGAAGCTTTCTTT.

V is TRBV15 and J is TRBJ2-7; a possible D gene is TRBD1 (5 bases). Germline CDR1 LNHNV, CDR2 YYDKDF (reference sequence). V was shortened by 3 bases and J by 0 bases, with 18 bases between the two germline ends. This CDR3 contains 17 residues. CDR3 DNA sequence: TGTGCCACCAGCAGGACCCGCGCCTCGACAGTCTCCTACGAGCAGTACTTC. Protein: CATSRTRASTVSYEQYF.

This clone was detected only a few times. The chain carries TRBV27 and TRBJ2-1; D gene ambiguous. V was shortened by 6 bases and J by 2 bases, with 11 bases between the two germline ends. Germline V gives CDR1 MNHEY, CDR2 SMNVEV (reference sequence). The CDR3 extends over 14 amino acids. The CDR3 region has the DNA TGTGCCAGCAGCCCGGAACAGACCTACAATGAGCAGTTCTTC. Its protein is CASSPEQTYNEQFF.

This clone was found once. This chain uses TRBV12-5 with TRBJ1-2, with D tentatively TRBD1 (5 bases). V dropped 3 bases and J dropped 6 bases, with 11 bases sitting between them. The CDR3 has 13 amino acids. Germline lookup yields CDR1 LGHNT and CDR2 FRNRAP. CDR3 residues: CASGFRQYDGYTF. DNA for the CDR3: TGTGCTAGTGGTTTTCGACAGTACGATGGCTACACCTTC.

The chain employs TRBV19 and TRBJ2-1, with 16 nucleotides matching TRBD2. The CDR3 has 19 residues. V gave up 6 bases and J gave up 0 bases; unmatched junction bases: 8. Germline V gives CDR1 LNHDA, CDR2 SQIVND (reference sequence). The CDR3 DNA follows: TGTGCCAGTAGGAAGGGACTAGCGGGAGGGACGAGCTCCTACAATGAGCAGTTCTTC. This translates into CASRKGLAGGTSSYNEQFF.

Comments on this clone: A read error may account for a junction end that differs from germline. V gene TRBV5-1 combines with J gene TRBJ1-5; maybe TRBD1 (5 bases). This CDR3 is built from 15 residues. CDR1 is SGHRS and CDR2 is YFSETQ in the germline V gene. Written as DNA, the CDR3 is TGTGCCAGCAGCCAACGGGGCAATAGCAATCAGCCCCAGCATTTT. Translated: CASSQRGNSNQPQHF.

The sample holds a few counts of this clone. The genes are TRBV7-9 and TRBJ1-1; 7 bases are a match to TRBD1. The CDR3 runs 12 residues. Unmatched junction bases numbered 5, after V lost 0 bases and J lost 13 bases. The germline gives CDR1 SEHNR, CDR2 FQNEAQ (reference sequence). The CDR3 reads CASSLAEGAVFF. The CDR3 DNA reads TGTGCCAGCAGCTTAGCGGAGGGGGCTGTTTTCTTT.

This clone was observed a few times. The V and J genes are TRBV6-4 and TRBJ2-5; D is possibly TRBD2 (6 bases). The CDR3 length is 13 residues. In germline, CDR1 is MRHNA, CDR2 SNTAGT. V shed 2 bases and J shed 7 bases, with 11 bases lying between them. In DNA, the CDR3 is TGTGCCAGCAGTGACGGTGCGGGGACGACCCAGTACTTC. This sequence encodes CASSDGAGTTQYF.

V gene TRBV7-2 combines with J gene TRBJ2-7, with D possibly being TRBD2 (5 bases). Trimming shortened V by 1 base and J by 3 bases, and 13 bases separated the two germline ends. The CDR3 is 15 amino acids. CDR1 SGHTA and CDR2 FQGNSA come from the germline V gene. CDR3 region: CASSLGPGGSYEQYF. CDR3 DNA: TGTGCCAGCAGCTTAGGGCCAGGAGGAAGCTACGAGCAGTACTTC. Full variable domain (missing parts from reference TRBV7-2 and TRBJ2-7): GAGVSQSPSNKVTEKGKDVELRCDPISGHTALYWYRQSLGQGLEFLIYFQGNSAPDKSGLPSDRFSAERTGGSVSTLTIQRTQQEDSAVYLCASSLGPGGSYEQYFGPGTRLTVT.

V usage is TRBV30 and J usage is TRBJ2-1; TRBD2 aligns across 8 bases. The CDR3 covers 15 residues. Trimming took 2 bases from V and 4 from J; bases not matched to a gene: 7. The V gene's germline CDR1 is GTSNPN and CDR2 SVGIG (reference sequence). CDR3: CAWSQPSGGYNEQFF. DNA for the CDR3: TGTGCCTGGAGTCAACCTTCGGGGGGGTACAATGAGCAGTTCTTC.

The rearrangement uses TRBV5-6 and TRBJ2-2; maybe TRBD2 (5 bases). Germline assignment: CDR1 SGHDT and CDR2 YYEEEE. The germline V and J ends were trimmed by 3 bases and 4 bases, with 10 bases remaining between them. There are 14 residues in the CDR3. CDR3 sequence reads: CASSSTGITGELFF. Here the CDR3 DNA reads TGTGCCAGCAGCTCGACGGGGATCACCGGGGAGCTGTTTTTT.